Below, 24 T cell receptor beta chains from the same sample are listed, as sequenced in a study of cytomegalovirus exposure and HLA in healthy donors. 13 Jbeta primers and 60 Vbeta primers were used for the PCR. Some clones are missing from TCRdb's copy, which holds only in-frame ones; the method was immunoSEQ multiplex PCR. The sample yields roughly 130,000 clones, 79% seen once. Sequenced: PBMCs. These receptor sequences come from a man aged 18 to 29 in good health and CMV-seronegative.

V is TRBV18 and J is TRBJ2-5; D is ambiguous. From germline, CDR1 is KGHSH and CDR2 LQKENI. This CDR3 comprises 16 residues. V was cut by 3 bases and J by 5 bases, with 19 bases left in between. As DNA, the CDR3 is TGTGCCAGCTCACCGCAAGATTCCAGAGGCCCGGAGACCCAGTACTTC. Translated, it gives CASSPQDSRGPETQYF.

V usage is TRBV5-8 and J usage is TRBJ2-3; D is uncertain. The CDR3 has 17 amino acids. The V end was cut by 0 bases, the J end by 0 bases, with 14 bases between. CDR1 and CDR2 from the germline V gene are SGHTS and YDEGEE. The CDR3 spells CASSLGRGASSTDTQYF. For the CDR3, the DNA is TGTGCCAGCAGCTTGGGGAGAGGAGCCTCTAGCACAGATACGCAGTATTTT. The full variable domain, completed using reference TRBV5-8 and TRBJ2-3, is EAGVTQSPTHLIKTRGQQATLRCSPISGHTSVYWYQQALGLGLQFLLWYDEGEERNRGNFPPRFSGRQFPNYSSELNVNALELEDSALYLCASSLGRGASSTDTQYFGPGTRLTVL.

This chain connects TRBV28 to TRBJ1-2; D is unclear. Trimming pared 7 bases from V and 4 bases from J, leaving 16 bases between. The CDR3 sequence is 14 residues long. Germline V gene data show CDR1 as MDHEN and CDR2 as SYDVKM. The CDR3 DNA follows: TGTGCCAGCACCTCCGGCGGGGTTGGCTATGGCTACACCTTC. Protein: CASTSGGVGYGYTF.

The chain recombines TRBV6-6 with TRBJ2-7; tentatively, D is TRBD2 (6 bases). There are 13 residues in the CDR3. Trimming stripped 2 bases from V and 6 bases from J, with 11 bases between. CDR1 MNHNY and CDR2 SVGAGI come from the germline V gene (reference sequence). The CDR3 DNA follows: TGTGCCAGCAGTTACGGAGGGAGTTTCGAGCAGTACTTC. As protein: CASSYGGSFEQYF.

V usage is TRBV7-9 and J usage is TRBJ1-2; no clear D. Trimming removed 5 bases from V and 8 bases from J, with 15 bases in between. The CDR3 has 13 amino acids. From germline, CDR1 is SEHNR and CDR2 FQNEAQ (reference sequence). The CDR3 loop reads CASSAQATRGYTF. For the CDR3, the DNA is TGTGCCAGCAGCGCCCAGGCGACCCGGGGCTACACCTTC.

The V gene is TRBV4-2, the J gene TRBJ2-7; TRBD2 aligns across 8 bases. Germline V gene lookup returns CDR1 LGHNA and CDR2 YNFKEQ. V lost 3 bases and J lost 2; bases outside the gene matches: 12. There are 17 residues in the CDR3. The DNA for the CDR3 is TGTGCCAGCAGCCATAAAGAACGGGGGGGACCCGCCTACGAGCAGTACTTC. This sequence encodes CASSHKERGGPAYEQYF.

V is TRBV2 and J is TRBJ2-2; 7 bases are a match to TRBD1. The germline gives CDR1 SNHLY, CDR2 FYNNEI. The CDR3 covers 15 residues. With V trimmed by 6 bases and J by 2 bases, 6 bases remained unmatched. The CDR3 nucleotides are TGTGCCAGCAGCTCCGGGACAGAAAACACCGGGGAGCTGTTTTTT. It is translated as CASSSGTENTGELFF.

The rearrangement joins TRBV28 to TRBJ2-7; weak D call: TRBD2 (5 bases). The CDR3 runs 17 residues. V was pared by 2 bases and J by 3 bases, with 20 bases between. Germline V gene lookup returns CDR1 MDHEN and CDR2 SYDVKM. CDR3 loop: CASSLRLAGSLSYEQYF. The CDR3 DNA is TGTGCCAGCAGTTTACGTCTCGCGGGTTCGTTGAGCTACGAGCAGTACTTC.

This clone was observed once. The CDR3 region is CASRYSTDTQYF. CDR3 in DNA: TGTGCCAGCAGATATAGTACAGATACGCAGTATTTT. The chain uses TRBV6-6 and TRBJ2-3, with unresolved D. The CDR3 runs to 12 residues. Trimming removed 6 bases from V and 3 bases from J, with 7 bases in between. CDR1 is MNHNY and CDR2 is SVGAGI in the germline V gene (reference sequence).

The chain has TRBV7-2 and TRBJ2-3; 10 bases are a match to TRBD2. The V gene's germline CDR1 is SGHTA and CDR2 FQGNSA. The CDR3 consists of 16 residues. V lost 10 bases, J lost 0 bases, and 10 bases stayed unmatched. CDR3 sequence: CATSTSGRSSTDTQYF. The CDR3 nucleotides are TGTGCCACTTCGACTAGCGGGCGCTCTAGCACAGATACGCAGTATTTT.

The V gene is TRBV7-2, the J gene TRBJ1-2, with 10 positions matching TRBD1. V trimming: 1 base; J trimming: 3 bases; junction bases outside the gene matches: 2. CDR1 is SGHTA and CDR2 is FQGNSA in the germline V gene. This CDR3 region has 15 residues. The CDR3 here is CASSLDGTGDYGYTF. The CDR3, as DNA: TGTGCCAGCAGCTTAGACGGGACAGGGGACTATGGCTACACCTTC.

The chain has TRBV4-3 and TRBJ1-6, with a tentative D call TRBD1 (5 bases). Trimming took 0 bases from V and 7 from J, leaving 16 bases between them. The CDR3 runs 17 residues. Germline V gene lookup returns CDR1 LGHNA and CDR2 YSLEER. The chain's CDR3 is CASSQESPDINNSPLHF. CDR3 coding DNA: TGCGCCAGCAGCCAAGAGTCCCCGGACATAAACAATTCACCCCTCCACTTT.

In this sample, this clone turned up a few times. The chain couples TRBV5-1 to TRBJ2-1, with TRBD1 as a possible D gene (6 bases). In germline, CDR1 is SGHRS, CDR2 YFSETQ. V gave up 6 bases and J gave up 9 bases, with 13 bases separating them. The CDR3 sequence is 12 residues long. CDR3 loop: CASTRTESEQFF. CDR3 nucleotide sequence: TGCGCCAGCACCAGGACAGAAAGTGAGCAGTTCTTC.

The V call is TRBV9, the J call TRBJ2-7; 7 bases align to TRBD2. CDR3 size: 14 residues. Germline CDR1 reads SGDLS; CDR2 reads YYNGEE. J lost 7 bases, V lost 1 base, and 8 bases had no gene match. Written as DNA, the CDR3 is TGTGCCAGCAGCGTACTGGGGGGGTTAGGAGAGCAGTACTTC. The encoded protein is CASSVLGGLGEQYF. Full variable domain (outside the CDR3, taken from reference TRBV9 and TRBJ2-7): DSGVTQTPKHLITATGQRVTLRCSPRSGDLSVYWYQQSLDQGLQFLIQYYNGEERAKGNILERFSAQQFPDLHSELNLSSLELGDSALYFCASSVLGGLGEQYFGPGTRLTVT.

This chain uses TRBV27 with TRBJ2-3; D is undetermined. Trimming pared 6 bases from V and 2 bases from J, leaving 18 bases between. Germline CDR1 reads MNHEY; CDR2 reads SMNVEV (reference sequence). CDR3 size: 16 residues. CDR3 bases: TGTGCCAGCAGCCCCATAGCCGGTAGGCCCACAGATACGCAGTATTTT. Protein product: CASSPIAGRPTDTQYF.

The chain recombines TRBV4-1 with TRBJ2-2, with D tentatively TRBD1 (5 bases). Germline V lookup: CDR1 MGHRA, CDR2 YSYEKL. V lost 5 bases and J 4 bases, leaving 14 bases between the germline ends. This CDR3 spans 15 amino acids. The CDR3 spells CASSVTVTGTGELFF. The CDR3 region has the DNA TGCGCCAGCAGCGTCACTGTCACAGGCACCGGGGAGCTGTTTTTT.

The chain is built from TRBV27 and TRBJ1-2; 7 bases agree with TRBD1. Germline-derived CDR1 and CDR2 are MNHEY and SMNVEV (reference sequence). The CDR3 spans 14 residues. J lost 2 bases, V lost 5 bases, and 5 bases had no gene match. CDR3 sequence: CASSPLQGNYGYTF. The CDR3 DNA reads TGTGCCAGCAGTCCCCTACAGGGGAACTATGGCTACACCTTC.

This sequence joins TRBV7-9 and TRBJ1-5, with a tentative D call TRBD1 (5 bases). Germline V CDR1 and CDR2: SEHNR, FQNEAQ (reference sequence). V shed 4 bases and J shed 3 bases, with 10 bases lying between them. The CDR3 spans 14 residues. CDR3 loop: CASSSGLDNQPQHF. DNA of the CDR3: TGTGCCAGCAGCTCGGGACTAGACAATCAGCCCCAGCATTTT.

The chain combines TRBV10-3 with TRBJ1-1; no reliable D call. Germline assignment: CDR1 ENHRY and CDR2 SYGVKD. V lost 2 bases to trimming and J lost 4 bases, with 11 bases between them. This CDR3 is 14 amino acids long. The CDR3 loop reads CAISEGRLSTEAFF. In DNA form, the CDR3 reads TGTGCCATCAGTGAGGGTAGATTAAGCACTGAAGCTTTCTTT.

This chain uses TRBV5-1 with TRBJ1-1; D is ambiguous. The germline CDR1 and CDR2 sequences are SGHRS and YFSETQ. Trimming pared 4 bases from V and 1 base from J, leaving 8 bases between. CDR3 length equals 13 residues. CDR3 sequence: CASSPDTNTEAFF. CDR3 DNA sequence: TGCGCCAGCAGCCCAGATACGAACACTGAAGCTTTCTTT.

The J gene is TRBJ2-7, the V gene TRBV27; tentative D call: TRBD2 (6 bases). This CDR3 spans 16 amino acids. V was cut by 6 bases and J by 0 bases, with 18 bases left in between. CDR1 is MNHEY, CDR2 SMNVEV, per germline (reference sequence). Here the CDR3 reads CASSLNPPGSSYEQYF. DNA for the CDR3: TGTGCCAGCAGCTTGAATCCCCCCGGGAGCTCCTACGAGCAGTACTTC.

The chain is built from TRBV10-3 and TRBJ2-7; a possible D gene is TRBD1 (6 bases). V was shortened by 0 bases and J by 3 bases, with 15 bases between the two germline ends. The CDR3 runs to 16 residues. The V gene's germline CDR1 is ENHRY and CDR2 SYGVKD. This CDR3 is CAISESQGQRSYEQYF. The CDR3, as DNA: TGTGCCATCAGTGAGTCGCAGGGGCAAAGAAGCTACGAGCAGTACTTC.

Concerning this clone: Different DNA sequences within this sample yield the same CDR3. The chain combines TRBV7-2 with TRBJ1-6, with D tentatively TRBD1 (5 bases). CDR1 is SGHTA and CDR2 is FQGNSA in the germline V gene. The V and J ends lost 3 bases and 8 bases respectively, with 14 bases between them. There are 15 residues in the CDR3. The CDR3 reads CASSLFQGVDSPLHF. CDR3 nucleotides: TGTGCCAGCAGCTTGTTTCAGGGCGTTGATTCACCCCTCCACTTT.

The chain recombines TRBV5-1 with TRBJ2-7; 7 bases match TRBD1. The CDR3 is 13 amino acids. CDR1 is SGHRS and CDR2 is YFSETQ in the germline V gene. The trim removed 5 bases at V and 5 bases at J, leaving 7 bases unmatched. The CDR3 is CASSKITGDEQYF. CDR3 sequence (DNA): TGCGCCAGCAGTAAGATAACAGGGGACGAGCAGTACTTC.